Listed below are T cell receptor beta chains from one sample, sequenced in a study of control samples from healthy donors and cancer patients. Libraries were prepared by immunoSEQ multiplex PCR; TCRdb keeps only in-frame clonotypes and omits some of them. The table has about 58,000 clones, almost 90% seen once. Sequencing input: PBMCs. The receptors were sampled from a man aged 55 to 70 with colorectal cancer. CDR3s include the opening cysteine and the closing phenylalanine or tryptophan. A D gene is named only where the DNA matches it firmly. Rows may omit the clone size; those that give it use once, few, many or a size class.

size: -; length: 14; J: TRBJ1-2; D: -; V: TRBV5-4; DNA: TGTGCCAGCACCTTTGAGGCAGAGTACTATGGCTACACCTTC; CDR3: CASTFEAEYYGYTF
size: once; length: 15; J: TRBJ2-2; D: -; V: TRBV2; DNA: TGTGCCAGCCAGCGGGTGACCATGAACACCGGGGAGCTGTTTTTT; CDR3: CASQRVTMNTGELFF
size: -; length: 15; J: TRBJ1-1; D: -; V: TRBV18; DNA: TGTGCCAGCTCACCACGGACGGAAGTTAACACTGAAGCTTTCTTT; CDR3: CASSPRTEVNTEAFF
size: once; length: 14; J: TRBJ1-3; D: TRBD1; V: TRBV25-1; DNA: TGTGCCAGCAGTACCCCGGGACAGCGAAACACCATATATTTT; CDR3: CASSTPGQRNTIYF
size: -; length: 13; J: TRBJ1-5; D: -; V: TRBV6-2/TRBV6-3; DNA: TGTGCCAGCAGCACCTCGGGAGGAACCAGCCGGCATTTT; CDR3: CASSTSGGTSRHF
size: -; length: 14; J: TRBJ1-1; D: TRBD1; V: TRBV28; DNA: TGTGCCAGCACCAGGGGGGGGGCGGGCGCGGAAGCTTTCTTT; CDR3: CASTRGGAGAEAFF
size: -; length: 14; J: TRBJ2-3; D: -; V: TRBV5-1; DNA: TGCGCCAGCAGTCGACCCGCTAGCACAGATACGCAGTATTTT; CDR3: CASSRPASTDTQYF
size: -; length: 16; J: TRBJ1-4; D: -; V: TRBV5-1; DNA: TGCGCCAGCAGCTTGGGGTCAGTAGCAACTAATGAAAAACTGTTTTTT; CDR3: CASSLGSVATNEKLFF
size: -; length: 17; J: TRBJ2-1; D: TRBD2; V: TRBV18; DNA: TGTGCCAGCTCAGGAGGACTAGCGGGGGGGCTCGGCAATGAGCAGTTCTTC; CDR3: CASSGGLAGGLGNEQFF
size: -; length: 15; J: TRBJ1-4; D: -; V: TRBV7-9; DNA: TGTGCCAGCAGCTCGGGTTTGATACCTAATGAAAAACTGTTTTTT; CDR3: CASSSGLIPNEKLFF
size: -; length: 13; J: TRBJ2-5; D: -; V: TRBV25-1; DNA: TGTGCCAGCAGTGAATTTCCTGGGGAGACCCAGTACTTC; CDR3: CASSEFPGETQYF
size: few; length: 16; J: TRBJ1-5; D: -; V: TRBV6-1; DNA: TGTGCCAGCAGTGAAGCGGGGGGGGCAGGGCTACAGCCCCAGCATTTT; CDR3: CASSEAGGAGLQPQHF
size: -; length: 16; J: TRBJ2-5; D: TRBD2; V: TRBV28; DNA: TGTGCCAGCAGTAAGGGCCCGCGGGGGGGTCAAGAGACCCAGTACTTC; CDR3: CASSKGPRGGQETQYF
size: few; length: 18; J: TRBJ2-3; D: -; V: TRBV12-5; DNA: TGTGCTAGTGGTTTGGTTGTTGACGGGGATTTGGACACAGATACGCAGTATTTT; CDR3: CASGLVVDGDLDTDTQYF
size: -; length: 16; J: TRBJ2-2; D: TRBD1; V: TRBV11-3; DNA: TGTGCCAGCAGCGCACAGGGGGCAATTATGACCGGGGAGCTGTTTTTT; CDR3: CASSAQGAIMTGELFF
size: once; length: 14; J: TRBJ1-5; D: -; V: TRBV5-1; DNA: TGCGCCAGCAGCTTTCGAGGGTGGGATCAGCCCCAGCATTTT; CDR3: CASSFRGWDQPQHF
size: -; length: 14; J: TRBJ1-2; D: -; V: TRBV6-2/TRBV6-3; DNA: TGTGCCAGCAGCTCGGGGGGCAGCCTCTATGGCTACACCTTC; CDR3: CASSSGGSLYGYTF
size: -; length: 13; J: TRBJ2-7; D: TRBD1; V: TRBV11-2; DNA: TGTGCCAGCAGCTTAGAGTCCAGGGGGCTTAAGTACTTC; CDR3: CASSLESRGLKYF
size: -; length: 13; J: TRBJ2-7; D: -; V: TRBV7-3; DNA: TGTGCCAGCAGCCCTCACCAAAACGGCGAGCAGTACTTC; CDR3: CASSPHQNGEQYF
size: -; length: 15; J: TRBJ2-1; D: TRBD2; V: TRBV7-3; DNA: TGTGCCAGCAGCCCCCCAGGGACTAGCTACAATGAGCAGTTCTTC; CDR3: CASSPPGTSYNEQFF
size: -; length: 16; J: TRBJ2-7; D: -; V: TRBV27; DNA: TGTGCCAGCAGTTCTCGCTGGACGTTGACTACCTACGAGCAGTACTTC; CDR3: CASSSRWTLTTYEQYF
size: -; length: 15; J: TRBJ2-1; D: -; V: TRBV7-6; DNA: TGTGCCAGCAGCTTGGGGGTTAGCTCCTACAATGAGCAGTTCTTC; CDR3: CASSLGVSSYNEQFF
size: -; length: 14; J: TRBJ2-2; D: -; V: TRBV18; DNA: TGTGCCAGCTCACCTGCAGGGACAACCGGGGAGCTGTTTTTT; CDR3: CASSPAGTTGELFF
size: -; length: 17; J: TRBJ1-5; D: TRBD1; V: TRBV27; DNA: TGTGCCAGCAGCAGAGGGACAGGTCCTTATAGCAATCAGCCCCAGCATTTT; CDR3: CASSRGTGPYSNQPQHF